A single sample is the source of the 32 T cell receptor beta chains below, sequenced in a study of CD4 and CD8 cells across lung adenocarcinoma regions. Each CDR3 protein is one row after TCRdb ran MiXCR on the PCR reads. Here the sample spans around 20,000 distinct CDR3 sequences, approximately 50% being singletons. The sequenced material came from CD8+ T cells from the margin of a lung tumor. These receptors came from a male donor with lung adenocarcinoma. The CD4 and CD8 labels of this study may be unreliable.

The CDR3 spells CATSEGTRWGTDTQYF. DNA of the CDR3: TGTGCCACCAGTGAGGGAACTAGGTGGGGCACAGATACGCAGTATTTT. This rearrangement joins TRBV24-1 to TRBJ2-3; tentative D call: TRBD2 (5 bases). Germline lookup yields CDR1 KGHDR and CDR2 SFDVKD. The CDR3 extends over 16 amino acids. Trimming cost V 4 bases and J 1 base, with 14 bases left between them.

This clonotype was seen ten or more times. The genes are TRBV6-5 and TRBJ2-3, with D maybe TRBD2 (7 bases). Trimming removed 0 bases at V and 9 bases at J, with 19 bases between. The germline V gene encodes CDR1 MNHEY and CDR2 SVGAGI. This CDR3 comprises 16 residues. The CDR3 bases are TGTGCCAGCAGTTACTCTATAGGGGGGGGCACAGGGACGCAGTATTTT. Its translation: CASSYSIGGGTGTQYF.

Many counts were recorded for this clonotype. This sequence joins TRBV7-2 and TRBJ2-1, with 7 positions matching TRBD1. The DNA end favors TRBJ2-5, so the J call may be wrong. This CDR3 has 16 amino acids. Germline CDR1 is SGHTA and CDR2 is FQGNSA. The CDR3 sequence: CASSLASGGWLETQYF. CDR3 bases: TGTGCCAGCAGCTTAGCATCAGGGGGTTGGCTAGAGACCCAGTACTTC.

This chain connects TRBV6-5 to TRBJ2-7; perhaps D is TRBD1 or TRBD2 (6 bases each). The CDR3 runs to 14 residues. V gave up 0 bases and J gave up 9 bases, with 15 bases separating them. Germline V gives CDR1 MNHEY, CDR2 SVGAGI. The CDR3 coding sequence is TGTGCCAGCAGTTACTCGGGGGGCAAAGATACGCAGTACTTC. Translation gives CASSYSGGKDTQYF.

This chain joins TRBV6-1 and TRBJ2-5; D may be TRBD2 (5 bases). The end of the DNA is better explained by TRBJ2-7, so the J call may be wrong. The CDR3 runs 13 residues. Germline V gene sequence: CDR1 MNHNS, CDR2 SASEGT. The CDR3 DNA is TGTGCCAGCAGTCTGAGGGCCAAAAACGAGCAGTACTTC. Amino acids: CASSLRAKNEQYF.

As to this clonotype: At one boundary the junction diverges from the germline segment, which might be a read error. The chain uses TRBV14 and TRBJ2-3; D uncertain. The CDR3 is 13 residues long. Germline V gene lookup returns CDR1 SGHDN and CDR2 FVKESK. CDR3 sequence reads: CASSQDLRKVQFF. CDR3 sequence (DNA): TGTGCCAGCAGCCAAGATCTACGGAAAGTGCAGTTCTTT.

As concerns this clonotype: One end of the junction does not line up with germline, which may come from a read error. The chain employs TRBV6-1 and TRBJ2-3; D is unclear. The CDR3 is 14 residues long. Germline V gene lookup returns CDR1 MNHNS and CDR2 SASEGT. The CDR3 DNA sequence: TGTGCCAGCAGTGAAGTTGGCAGCACAGAGACGCAGTATTTC. Its protein is CASSEVGSTETQYF.

This clonotype has a count of ten or more. The chain is built from TRBV10-1 and TRBJ2-1; 11 bases agree with TRBD2. The CDR3 totals 19 residues. The trim removed 7 bases at V and 0 bases at J, leaving 14 bases unmatched. Looked up from germline, CDR1 is WNHNN and CDR2 is SYGVQD (reference sequence). The CDR3 sequence: CASIKASGRSASSYNEQFF. DNA for the CDR3: TGCGCCAGCATTAAGGCTAGCGGGAGGTCGGCGAGCTCCTACAATGAGCAGTTCTTC.

This chain connects TRBV12-5 to TRBJ2-1; D remains unclear. The J call may be wrong; the DNA end is better matched by TRBJ2-7. Germline values: CDR1 LGHNT, CDR2 FRNRAP. The CDR3 length is 11 residues. Here the CDR3 reads CASGLNYEQYF. The CDR3 nucleotides read TGTGCTAGTGGTCTAAACTACGAGCAGTACTTC.

This clonotype is medium-sized by share. This chain connects TRBV6-5 to TRBJ2-7, with D perhaps matching TRBD1 or TRBD2 (5 bases each). Germline CDR1 is MNHEY and CDR2 is SVGAGI. Trimming pared 7 bases from V and 1 base from J, leaving 11 bases between. The CDR3 has 13 amino acids. The CDR3 region has the DNA TGTGCCAGCACCCCTGGGGGTTCCTACGAGCAGTACTTC. This gives the protein CASTPGGSYEQYF.

This clonotype was observed a few times. The chain couples TRBV10-1 to TRBJ2-1, with TRBD2 matching 15 bases. Germline V CDR1 and CDR2: WNHNN, SYGVQD (reference sequence). V gave up 0 bases and J gave up 13 bases; unmatched junction bases: 4. The CDR3 contains 15 residues. The CDR3 DNA follows: TGCGCCAGCAGTGAGTCGGGGACTAGCGGGGGGAACCAGTTCTTC. Its translation is CASSESGTSGGNQFF.

This clonotype was seen only a few times. This chain connects TRBV6-2 or TRBV6-3 to TRBJ2-4; no definite D call. The V gene lost 6 bases and the J gene lost 1 base, with 13 bases spanning the gap. This CDR3 spans 15 amino acids. The germline CDR1 and CDR2 sequences are MNHEY and SVGEGT. The DNA of the CDR3 is TGTGCCAGCAGCCCTGGGGTGGTGGCCAAAAACATTCAGTACTTC. Its protein product is CASSPGVVAKNIQYF.

The chain couples TRBV9 to TRBJ2-3; D is perhaps TRBD1 or TRBD2 (6 bases each). Germline lookup yields CDR1 SGDLS and CDR2 YYNGEE. Trimming pared 4 bases from V and 6 bases from J, leaving 15 bases between. The CDR3 consists of 14 residues. The CDR3 nucleotides read TGTGCCAGCAGCCCCCTGGGGGGCGGGGATACGCAGTATTTT. This sequence encodes CASSPLGGGDTQYF.

V usage is TRBV18 and J usage is TRBJ2-1; TRBD2 matches at 7 bases. TRBJ2-7 matches the DNA end more closely, so the J call is doubtful. CDR1 and CDR2 from the germline V gene are KGHSH and LQKENI. The CDR3 consists of 12 residues. The CDR3 coding sequence is TGTGCCAGCTCACCTGGACTAGACGAGCAGTACTTC. It translates to CASSPGLDEQYF.

With respect to this clonotype: The junction differs from germline at one of its ends, possibly a read error. The chain joins TRBV6-1 to TRBJ2-5; D not certain. Germline CDR1 is MNHNS and CDR2 is SASEGT. The CDR3 covers 15 residues. The CDR3 nucleotides read TGTGCCAGGGGCAAAGTCGGCCGAGACCAAGATACGCAGTATTTC. This sequence encodes CARGKVGRDQDTQYF.

V usage is TRBV7-2 and J usage is TRBJ2-1; 12 positions agree with TRBD2. The J call could be wrong; TRBJ2-5 is a better fit for the DNA end. Germline V lookup: CDR1 SGHTA, CDR2 FQGNSA. This CDR3 comprises 15 residues. The CDR3 sequence is CASSMGLAGTETQYF. Here the CDR3 DNA reads TGTGCCAGCAGTATGGGACTAGCGGGCACAGAGACCCAGTACTTC.

This clonotype was seen repeatedly, ten times or more. This sequence joins TRBV6-1 and TRBJ1-6; D is perhaps TRBD1 (5 bases). CDR1 and CDR2 (germline): MNHNS, SASEGT. The CDR3 runs to 14 residues. The V gene lost 7 bases and the J gene lost 7 bases, with 14 bases spanning the gap. The CDR3 sequence is CASTRDGRNSPLHF. The CDR3 bases are TGTGCCAGCACCCGGGACGGTAGAAATTCACCCCTCCACTTT.

By share, this clonotype ranks as medium-sized. The chain is built from TRBV6-5 and TRBJ2-1; the match to TRBD2 covers 10 bases. The V segment lost 6 bases and the J segment 2 bases; nucleotides outside the gene matches: 4. The length of the CDR3 is 15 residues. Per the germline V gene, CDR1 is MNHEY and CDR2 is SVGAGI. CDR3 in DNA: TGTGCCAGCAGCTCGAGCGGGAGGGCCTACAATGAGCAGTTCTTC. Amino acid sequence: CASSSSGRAYNEQFF.

This clonotype came up many times. The chain combines TRBV11-2 with TRBJ2-5; TRBD1 matches 7 bases. The J call is in doubt because the DNA end fits TRBJ2-7 better. Germline V gene lookup returns CDR1 SGHAT and CDR2 FQNNGV. The CDR3 runs to 19 residues. The CDR3 DNA is TGTGCCAGCAGCTTAGGTGTCTCTTGGGGCGGCCAGGGGGATCACGAGCAGTACTTC. Amino acid sequence: CASSLGVSWGGQGDHEQYF.

This clonotype showed up just a few times. The genes are TRBV27 and TRBJ2-1; 7 bases align to TRBD1. V trimming: 1 base; J trimming: 9 bases; junction bases outside the gene matches: 9. Germline CDR1 is MNHEY and CDR2 is SMNVEV (reference sequence). The CDR3 is 15 amino acids. CDR3 protein: CASSLFWDSSFEQFF. CDR3 DNA: TGTGCCAGCAGTTTATTCTGGGACAGTTCATTTGAGCAGTTCTTC.

J is TRBJ1-4 and V is TRBV6-1; possible D gene TRBD1, 5 bases. The V and J ends lost 6 bases and 6 bases respectively, with 14 bases between them. The CDR3 loop spans 14 amino acids. The germline CDR1 and CDR2 sequences are MNHNS and SASEGT. This CDR3 is CASRAGGGDEKLFF. DNA of the CDR3: TGTGCCAGCAGGGCCGGGGGAGGAGATGAAAAACTGTTTTTT.

The chain uses TRBV7-8 and TRBJ2-4; tentatively, D is TRBD1 (5 bases). The J call may be mistaken, given a closer DNA end match to TRBJ2-7. The CDR3 loop spans 14 amino acids. The germline V gene encodes CDR1 SGHVS and CDR2 FQNEAQ. This chain's CDR3 is CASSLVQGRVEQYF. CDR3 nucleotide sequence: TGTGCCAGCAGCTTAGTGCAGGGTAGGGTCGAGCAGTACTTC.

This chain links TRBV6-1 with TRBJ2-1; 10 bases map to TRBD1. This CDR3 has 16 residues. Germline lookup yields CDR1 MNHNS and CDR2 SASEGT. The V segment lost 0 bases and the J segment 7 bases; nucleotides outside the gene matches: 6. The CDR3 sequence: CASSEAGTGVRNEQFF. The CDR3 region has the DNA TGTGCCAGCAGTGAAGCCGGGACAGGGGTAAGGAATGAGCAGTTCTTC.

The chain combines TRBV6-1 with TRBJ2-1, with D uncertain. This CDR3 region has 14 residues. Deletions cut 8 bases from V and 3 bases from J, with 14 bases between. Germline CDR1 and CDR2: MNHNS and SASEGT. CDR3 bases: TGTGCCAGCTCCGTTACTTCCTACTACAATGAGCAGTTCTTC. Its protein is CASSVTSYYNEQFF.

This clonotype was picked up one time. One end of the junction varies from germline; a read error may be responsible. The chain couples TRBV6-1 to TRBJ2-4, with D possibly called TRBD1 or TRBD2 (5 bases each). Germline values: CDR1 MNHNS, CDR2 SASEGT. This CDR3 has 14 residues. The CDR3 here is CPSTGLFPKNTQYF. The CDR3 DNA sequence: TGTCCCAGCACGGGGCTGTTTCCCAAAAACACTCAGTACTTC.

This clonotype was counted only a few times. The rearrangement uses TRBV6-5 and TRBJ2-7; 7 bases align to TRBD2. The CDR3 sequence is 14 residues long. Per germline, CDR1 MNHEY and CDR2 SVGAGI. After removal of 2 bases from V and 3 bases from J, the junction contained 4 bases not matched to a gene. The CDR3 here is CASSYASGNYEQYF. The CDR3 DNA reads TGTGCCAGCAGTTACGCGAGCGGGAACTACGAGCAGTACTTC.

This clonotype was detected only once. Here the CDR3 reads CASSNFGGYGTDTQYF. In DNA form, the CDR3 reads TGTGCCAGCAGCAACTTCGGGGGTTACGGCACAGATACGCAGTATTTT. This sequence joins TRBV9 and TRBJ2-3; perhaps TRBD2 as D (6 bases). The ends were cut back, 4 bases at V and 1 base at J, with 16 bases in the middle. The CDR3 has 16 amino acids. CDR1 and CDR2 (germline): SGDLS, YYNGEE.

This chain links TRBV6-1 with TRBJ2-3; TRBD2 matches at 7 bases. The DNA end lines up better with TRBJ2-7; the J call may be wrong. The CDR3 is 16 residues long. Per germline, CDR1 MNHNS and CDR2 SASEGT. CDR3 region: CASGEAGGGVGDTQYF. The CDR3 nucleotides are TGTGCCAGCGGGGAAGCCGGGGGAGGGGTTGGAGATACGCAGTACTTC.

A note on this clonotype: Just one base apart from a much larger clone, this may be a read error. The V and J genes are TRBV27 and TRBJ2-1, with 7 bases aligning to TRBD2. The end of the DNA aligns better with TRBJ2-5, so the J call may be wrong. The germline V gene encodes CDR1 MNHEY and CDR2 SMNVEV (reference sequence). CDR3 size: 15 residues. CDR3 sequence reads: CASSEPPALARTQYF. CDR3 in DNA: TGTGCCAGCAGTGAGCCCCCGGCACTAGCGCGGACCCAGTACTTC.

The chain's CDR3 is CASRVGVTDTQYF. The CDR3 DNA is TGTGCCTCCAGGGTGGGAGTTACAGATACTCAGTACTTC. V gene TRBV6-1 combines with J gene TRBJ2-3, with D perhaps matching TRBD1 or TRBD2 (5 bases each). The closer fit of TRBJ2-4 to the DNA end suggests the J call may be wrong. Germline CDR1 reads MNHNS; CDR2 reads SASEGT. CDR3 size: 13 residues.

A word on this clonotype: A junction end diverges from the germline sequence, so it may reflect a read error. The rearrangement links TRBV6-1 to TRBJ2-1, with 9 bases identical to TRBD1. TRBJ2-3 matches the DNA end more closely, so the J call is doubtful. Germline CDR1 is MNHNS and CDR2 is SASEGT. The CDR3 is made up of 17 amino acids. CDR3 loop: CASSEGCDRGDQDTQYF. The CDR3 region has the DNA TGTGCCAGCAGTGAGGGGTGCGACAGGGGGGACCAAGATACCCAGTATTTT.

This clonotype has only a few counts. V usage is TRBV4-1 and J usage is TRBJ1-3; D not resolved. Trimming pared 2 bases from V and 6 bases from J, leaving 8 bases between. The CDR3 is made up of 13 amino acids. Germline V gene lookup returns CDR1 MGHRA and CDR2 YSYEKL. CDR3 protein: CASSQSVSNTIYF. As DNA, the CDR3 is TGCGCCAGCAGCCAAAGCGTCTCAAACACCATATATTTT.